This T cell receptor (beta chain) was identified in a study of blood T cell repertoires in COVID-19. In the study overall: Material from acute and convalescent COVID-19 was sourced from the United States, Italy and Spain. T cells, B-cell-depleted T cells, or PBMCs provided the cDNA or gDNA that served as material.

Authors' processing steps: Estimation of nucleated cell counts relied on the amplification of reference gene primers. Generated by immunoSEQ multiplex PCR, the TCRdb table keeps only in-frame clones and is missing some. That table supplies the V and J calls and clone size; D and trimming were determined from the DNA. The sample yields 200,000 or so clones, around 81% seen once. The CDR3 extends over 15 amino acids. The germline V and J ends were trimmed by 4 bases and 3 bases, with 15 bases remaining between them. Germline assignment: CDR1 PRHDT and CDR2 FYEKMQ (reference sequence). Clinical histories supplied by participants themselves formed the basis of cohort assignment.

This chain connects TRBV13 to TRBJ1-2; D remains ambiguous. The receptor was isolated from a man aged 35 to 55 who had recovered from COVID-19. The specimen was PBMCs or T cells enriched from blood (not recorded which). Here the CDR3 DNA reads TGTGCCAGCAGCTGGGTAGAGGGTGGGTACTATGGCTACACCTTC. Translated, it gives CASSWVEGGYYGYTF.